Shown below are 29 T cell receptor beta chains from a single sample sequenced in a study of blood T cell repertoires in COVID-19. Sequenced by immunoSEQ multiplex PCR; TCRdb stores in-frame clones only, minus some. The data contain fewer than 450,000 clones, 70% to 90% of them singletons. Sequencing was performed on PBMCs or T cells enriched from blood (not recorded which). The source of these receptors is a woman aged 40-49 years with acute COVID-19.

The chain combines TRBV29-1 with TRBJ1-1; D may be TRBD1 (5 bases). Germline assignment: CDR1 SQVTM and CDR2 ANQGSEA. Between the trimmed V and J ends, which lost 4 bases and 0 bases, there was a span of 9 bases. The CDR3 contains 13 residues. The CDR3 DNA reads TGCAGCGTTGGAAAGACAGTGAACACTGAAGCTTTCTTT. Its translation is CSVGKTVNTEAFF.

The rearrangement joins TRBV12-5 to TRBJ1-2; no reliable D call. The CDR3 is made up of 12 amino acids. Trimming left V 5 bases short and J 7 bases short, with 11 bases between. The germline CDR1 and CDR2 sequences are LGHNT and FRNRAP. CDR3 in amino acids: CASGPGSSGYTF. CDR3 sequence (DNA): TGTGCTAGTGGTCCGGGTTCGAGTGGCTACACCTTC.

The gene calls are TRBV30 and TRBJ2-2, with 14 bases identical to TRBD2. The CDR3 covers 15 residues. Losses at the gene ends were 3 bases for V and 7 bases for J; bases not matched to a gene: 4. CDR1 and CDR2 (germline): GTSNPN, SVGIG (reference sequence). The CDR3: CAWSLGLAGGGELFF. The CDR3 bases are TGTGCCTGGAGCCTAGGACTAGCGGGGGGCGGGGAGCTGTTTTTT.

The chain employs TRBV9 and TRBJ1-4; 7 nucleotides align to TRBD1. The ends lost 4 bases at V and 4 bases at J; junction bases unmatched: 7. This CDR3 spans 15 amino acids. CDR1 and CDR2 (germline): SGDLS, YYNGEE. The CDR3 protein is CASSPSGTVNEKLFF. CDR3 nucleotide sequence: TGTGCCAGCAGCCCCTCCGGGACAGTTAATGAAAAACTGTTTTTT.

The genes are TRBV6-4 and TRBJ1-2, with D possibly matching TRBD1 (6 bases). This CDR3 has 15 residues. The germline V gene encodes CDR1 MRHNA and CDR2 SNTAGT. With 8 bases removed from V and 1 base from J, the gap between germline ends came to 17 bases. CDR3 loop: CASALEQGVNYGYTF. In DNA form, the CDR3 reads TGTGCCAGCGCGTTAGAACAGGGAGTTAACTATGGCTACACCTTC.

Only one count was recorded for this clone. The gene calls are TRBV9 and TRBJ1-1, with D perhaps matching TRBD1 (5 bases). From germline, CDR1 is SGDLS and CDR2 YYNGEE. The V end was cut by 0 bases, the J end by 4 bases, with 10 bases between. The CDR3 loop spans 14 amino acids. The CDR3 DNA reads as TGTGCCAGCAGCGTAGCAGGGATAGGCACTGAAGCTTTCTTT. It codes for CASSVAGIGTEAFF.

V is TRBV4-1 and J is TRBJ1-3; tentative D call: TRBD1 (6 bases). Germline V CDR1 and CDR2: MGHRA, YSYEKL. V shed 4 bases and J shed 1 base, with 14 bases lying between them. This CDR3 contains 16 residues. As DNA, the CDR3 is TGCGCCAGCAGCCTGGGGGGGGGCCGATCTGGAAACACCATATATTTT. It specifies CASSLGGGRSGNTIYF.

The J gene is TRBJ2-3, the V gene TRBV30, with TRBD2 matching over 11 bases. The CDR3 totals 15 residues. Germline CDR1 reads GTSNPN; CDR2 reads SVGIG (reference sequence). The trim removed 5 bases at V and 5 bases at J, leaving 9 bases unmatched. CDR3 loop: CAWCRGTSGGDTQYF. CDR3 DNA: TGTGCCTGGTGCCGAGGGACTAGCGGTGGAGATACGCAGTATTTT.

The rearrangement uses TRBV23-1 and TRBJ2-1, with a weak D call TRBD1 (6 bases). TRBV23-1 is annotated as an ORF whose role is uncertain. The CDR3 extends over 16 amino acids. The V end was cut by 4 bases, the J end by 6 bases, with 19 bases between. CDR3 amino acids: CASSPDRTALLNEQFF. The CDR3 DNA follows: TGCGCCAGCAGTCCGGACCGGACAGCCCTACTCAATGAGCAGTTCTTC.

The V gene is TRBV20-1, the J gene TRBJ1-6; D may be TRBD1 (5 bases). Germline CDR1 is DFQATT and CDR2 is SNEGSKA (reference sequence). V gave up 3 bases and J gave up 8 bases, with 14 bases separating them. CDR3 length: 14 residues. CDR3 nucleotides: TGCAGTGCTAGTAGCGGGACTGGTGATTCACCCCTCCACTTT. Residues: CSASSGTGDSPLHF.

The chain recombines TRBV19 with TRBJ2-2; 16 nucleotides match TRBD2. V lost 4 bases and J lost 4; bases outside the gene matches: 3. This CDR3 has 17 amino acids. Germline-derived CDR1 and CDR2 are LNHDA and SQIVND (reference sequence). DNA of the CDR3: TGTGCCAGTAGTACGGGACTAGCGGGGGGGATCACCGGGGAGCTGTTTTTT. Translated: CASSTGLAGGITGELFF.

This chain connects TRBV27 to TRBJ2-2; 9 nucleotides match TRBD2. With 2 bases clipped from V and 7 bases from J, the junction kept 5 bases outside the gene matches. Per the germline V gene, CDR1 is MNHEY and CDR2 is SMNVEV (reference sequence). The CDR3 is 15 residues long. The CDR3 DNA follows: TGTGCCAGCAGTTTAGTAGCGGGGGTGAGCGGGGAGCTGTTTTTT. Amino acids: CASSLVAGVSGELFF.

CDR3 residues: CACRRGVMNTEAFF. CDR3 DNA: TGCGCCTGCCGGCGGGGGGTCATGAACACTGAAGCTTTCTTT. This rearrangement joins TRBV5-1 to TRBJ1-1, with a tentative D call TRBD1 (5 bases). V was pared by 10 bases and J by 0 bases, with 16 bases between. Germline-derived CDR1 and CDR2 are SGHRS and YFSETQ. The CDR3 is made up of 14 amino acids. Filled out from reference TRBV5-1 and TRBJ1-1, the complete variable domain reads KAGVTQTPRYLIKTRGQQVTLSCSPISGHRSVSWYQQTPGQGLQFLFEYFSETQRNKGNFPGRFSGRQFSNSRSEMNVSTLELGDSALYLCACRRGVMNTEAFFGQGTRLTVV.

The chain joins TRBV5-5 to TRBJ1-1, with 8 nucleotides matching TRBD1. Germline CDR1 reads SGHKS; CDR2 reads YYEKEE (reference sequence). J gave up 4 bases and V 2 bases, and 7 bases lay outside the gene matches. This CDR3 spans 15 amino acids. The CDR3 sequence is CASSFKQGASTEAFF. In DNA form, the CDR3 reads TGTGCCAGCAGCTTTAAGCAGGGGGCAAGCACTGAAGCTTTCTTT.

This clone was counted a single time. The V call is TRBV7-9, the J call TRBJ1-1; no firm D call. The CDR3 is made up of 12 amino acids. V lost 7 bases and J 6 bases, leaving 12 bases between the germline ends. The germline gives CDR1 SEHNR, CDR2 FQNEAQ (reference sequence). The CDR3 region is CASTPQLAEAFF. The CDR3 nucleotides read TGTGCCAGCACTCCTCAGTTGGCTGAAGCTTTCTTT.

This chain uses TRBV28 with TRBJ2-7; no clear D gene. Germline CDR1 and CDR2: MDHEN and SYDVKM. The CDR3 length is 13 residues. V was trimmed by 1 base and J by 6 bases, leaving 10 bases between them. CDR3 sequence: CASSLSDSREQYF. In DNA, the CDR3 is TGTGCCAGCAGTTTATCCGACTCCCGCGAGCAGTACTTC. Looking up the rest from reference TRBV28 and TRBJ2-7 gives the full variable domain: DVKVTQSSRYLVKRTGEKVFLECVQDMDHENMFWYRQDPGLGLRLIYFSYDVKMKEKGDIPEGYSVSREKKERFSLILESASTNQTSMYLCASSLSDSREQYFGPGTRLTVT.

V and J are TRBV27 and TRBJ1-2; D might be TRBD1 (6 bases). The CDR3 is 16 amino acids. V lost 5 bases and J lost 2, with 18 bases in between. Germline V gives CDR1 MNHEY, CDR2 SMNVEV (reference sequence). CDR3 sequence reads: CASSKGQINQNYGYTF. In DNA, the CDR3 is TGTGCCAGCAGTAAGGGACAAATAAACCAAAACTATGGCTACACCTTC.

The J gene is TRBJ2-5, the V gene TRBV3-1 (or the pseudogene TRBV3-2); 10 nucleotides line up with TRBD2. Per the germline V gene, CDR1 is LGHDT and CDR2 is YNNKEL (reference sequence). The V gene end was trimmed by 3 bases and the J gene end by 1 base; junction bases not matched to a gene: 8. The CDR3 is made up of 17 amino acids. The CDR3 here is CASSHSVAGGAQETQYF. The DNA of the CDR3 is TGTGCCAGCAGCCATAGTGTAGCGGGGGGAGCCCAAGAGACCCAGTACTTC.

The CDR3 protein is CSVNLGTVKETQYF. Here the CDR3 DNA reads TGCAGCGTTAACCTGGGGACAGTCAAAGAGACCCAGTACTTC. The chain carries TRBV29-1 and TRBJ2-5, with 7 bases lining up with TRBD1. With 5 bases clipped from V and 3 bases from J, the junction kept 9 bases outside the gene matches. The CDR3 consists of 14 residues. Germline assignment: CDR1 SQVTM and CDR2 ANQGSEA.

The rearrangement joins TRBV9 to TRBJ2-2; TRBD2 aligns across 11 bases. The CDR3 runs 19 residues. Germline lookup yields CDR1 SGDLS and CDR2 YYNGEE. Trimming removed 3 bases from V and 0 bases from J; junction bases left unmatched: 10. CDR3 DNA sequence: TGTGCCAGCAGCGCCAGAGACAGACTAGCGGGAACGAACACCGGGGAGCTGTTTTTT. Translation gives CASSARDRLAGTNTGELFF.

This chain links TRBV6-5 with TRBJ2-7; TRBD1 aligns across 7 bases. The length of the CDR3 is 14 residues. Trimming took 1 base from V and 3 from J; bases not matched to a gene: 3. Germline loops: CDR1 MNHEY, CDR2 SVGAGI. CDR3 sequence (DNA): TGTGCCAGCAGTTACTTGCGACAGGGCTACGAGCAGTACTTC. Translation gives CASSYLRQGYEQYF.

The CDR3 DNA reads TGTGCCACCGGGGAATTGGCTTTCTTT. This sequence encodes CATGELAFF. The rearrangement links TRBV12-3 or TRBV12-4 to TRBJ1-1; no firm D call. The ends were cut back, 10 bases at V and 11 bases at J, with 11 bases in the middle. This CDR3 has 9 residues.

The rearrangement uses TRBV5-1 and TRBJ1-1; 8 bases match TRBD1. With 4 bases clipped from V and 6 bases from J, the junction kept 2 bases outside the gene matches. Germline CDR1 SGHRS, CDR2 YFSETQ. CDR3 size: 12 residues. CDR3 sequence: CASSGGQAEAFF. The CDR3 DNA sequence: TGCGCCAGCAGCGGGGGACAGGCTGAAGCTTTCTTT.

This clone has only a few counts. The chain employs TRBV12-2 and TRBJ1-4; the table's D call of TRBD1 was not tested on the DNA. TRBV12-2 is a documented pseudogene. The CDR3 totals 18 residues. This CDR3 reads CASRQGEFGAEINEKLFF. The CDR3 DNA follows: TGTGCAAGTCGCCAGGGGGAATTCGGGGCGGAAATTAATGAAAAACTGTTTTTT.

The CDR3 nucleotides are TGTGCCAGCAGCTTAAGCCCGACAGGGAGGACTGAAGCTTTCTTT. This codes for CASSLSPTGRTEAFF. The chain carries TRBV7-2 and TRBJ1-1; 7 bases fit TRBD1. CDR3 length: 15 amino acids. Unmatched junction bases numbered 8, after V lost 2 bases and J lost 5 bases. Germline loops: CDR1 SGHTA, CDR2 FQGNSA.

V is TRBV2 and J is TRBJ2-5; tentative D call: TRBD1 (6 bases). V lost 6 bases and J lost 9, with 17 bases in between. The CDR3 sequence is 13 residues long. Per the germline V gene, CDR1 is SNHLY and CDR2 is FYNNEI. The CDR3 spells CASRLWGRVAQYF. CDR3 nucleotides: TGTGCCAGCAGATTGTGGGGGCGAGTTGCCCAGTACTTC.

The chain employs TRBV7-9 and TRBJ2-3; D possibly corresponds to TRBD1 (6 bases). The V gene lost 7 bases and the J gene lost 6 bases, with 11 bases spanning the gap. The germline CDR1 and CDR2 sequences are SEHNR and FQNEAQ (reference sequence). The CDR3 loop spans 12 amino acids. This CDR3 is CASTWTVDTQYF. As DNA, the CDR3 is TGTGCCAGCACCTGGACAGTTGATACGCAGTATTTT.

This chain links TRBV19 with TRBJ1-1; the match to TRBD1 covers 9 bases. The V gene end was trimmed by 5 bases and the J gene end by 1 base; junction bases not matched to a gene: 2. The CDR3 is made up of 14 amino acids. Germline V gene data show CDR1 as LNHDA and CDR2 as SQIVND (reference sequence). The CDR3 DNA sequence: TGTGCCAGTAGTTCGGACAGGGGGAACACTGAAGCTTTCTTT. Translation: CASSSDRGNTEAFF.

V gene TRBV6-5 combines with J gene TRBJ1-5; D is uncertain. This CDR3 spans 15 amino acids. CDR1 is MNHEY and CDR2 is SVGAGI in the germline V gene. V lost 4 bases and J 3 bases, leaving 13 bases between the germline ends. The CDR3 spells CASSSAQVPNQPQHF. The CDR3 DNA follows: TGTGCCAGCAGTTCAGCCCAGGTGCCCAATCAGCCCCAGCATTTT.